Listed below are T cell receptor beta chains from one sample, sequenced in a study of cytomegalovirus exposure and HLA in healthy donors. Sequenced by immunoSEQ multiplex PCR; TCRdb stores in-frame clones only, minus some. The sample carries some 130,000 clones, 86% recorded once. The sample was PBMCs. The receptors originated from a young man in good health and CMV-seronegative. Both conserved end residues are part of each CDR3. Fields, in order: V gene, J gene, D gene, clone size, CDR3 DNA, CDR3 protein. A D gene is named only where the DNA matches it firmly. The size entry is marked missing in some rows and otherwise reads once, few, many or a size class.

v_gene: TRBV6-5; j_gene: TRBJ1-1; d_gene: TRBD1; abundance: .; CDR3nt: TGTGCCAGCAGTTACCCCAACAGGGGCGCTGAAGCTTTCTTT; CDR3aa: CASSYPNRGAEAFF
v_gene: TRBV6-6; j_gene: TRBJ1-1; d_gene: .; abundance: .; CDR3nt: TGTGCCAGCAGAAACCAGGGGATGAACACTGAAGCTTTCTTT; CDR3aa: CASRNQGMNTEAFF
v_gene: TRBV11-2; j_gene: TRBJ2-3; d_gene: TRBD1; abundance: once; CDR3nt: TGTGCCAGCAGCCCAATCGGGACAGGGACATTAGTTACGCAGTATTTT; CDR3aa: CASSPIGTGTLVTQYF
v_gene: TRBV10-3; j_gene: TRBJ1-2; d_gene: TRBD1; abundance: few; CDR3nt: TGTGCCATCAGTCCCCGAAGGGGGCAGAGGGACTATGGCTACACCTTC; CDR3aa: CAISPRRGQRDYGYTF
v_gene: TRBV6-5; j_gene: TRBJ2-2; d_gene: .; abundance: once; CDR3nt: TGTGCCAGCAGTTACAGTATCGGTGGCGGGGAGCTGTTTTTT; CDR3aa: CASSYSIGGGELFF
v_gene: TRBV25-1; j_gene: TRBJ2-6; d_gene: TRBD1; abundance: .; CDR3nt: TGTGCCAGCAGTGACAGGGGGTCTGGGGCCAACGTCCTGACTTTC; CDR3aa: CASSDRGSGANVLTF
v_gene: TRBV11-3; j_gene: TRBJ2-5; d_gene: .; abundance: .; CDR3nt: TGTGCCAGCAGCTTAGGACGGAGGTACCAAGAGACCCAGTACTTC; CDR3aa: CASSLGRRYQETQYF
v_gene: TRBV6-5; j_gene: TRBJ1-3; d_gene: .; abundance: few; CDR3nt: TGTGCCAGCAGTTACGCGGCAGCCTCTGGAAACACCATATATTTT; CDR3aa: CASSYAAASGNTIYF
v_gene: TRBV23-1; j_gene: TRBJ2-4; d_gene: .; abundance: .; CDR3nt: TGCGCCAGCAGTCACGCCGGGTGGGAGGCCAAAAACATTCAGTACTTC; CDR3aa: CASSHAGWEAKNIQYF
v_gene: TRBV23-1; j_gene: TRBJ1-3; d_gene: TRBD1; abundance: .; CDR3nt: TGCGCCAGCAGAAGCCACAGGGGAACTGGAAACACCATATATTTT; CDR3aa: CASRSHRGTGNTIYF
v_gene: TRBV28; j_gene: TRBJ1-4; d_gene: .; abundance: .; CDR3nt: TGTGCCAGCAGTCCTAACGCAGGGTCTCCTAATGAAAAACTGTTTTTT; CDR3aa: CASSPNAGSPNEKLFF
v_gene: TRBV11-2; j_gene: TRBJ1-1; d_gene: .; abundance: .; CDR3nt: TGTGCCAGCAGCTTCCAACCAAAGACAGACAGGCTAGGGACTGAAGCTTTCTTT; CDR3aa: CASSFQPKTDRLGTEAFF
v_gene: TRBV27; j_gene: TRBJ2-1; d_gene: TRBD2; abundance: .; CDR3nt: TGTGCCAGCACCCCACTTGGGGGGAGGGGTTCCTACAATGAGCAGTTCTTC; CDR3aa: CASTPLGGRGSYNEQFF
v_gene: TRBV2; j_gene: TRBJ2-5; d_gene: TRBD1; abundance: .; CDR3nt: TGTGCCAGCCTATTGAGGGGACAGCAAGAGACCCAGTACTTC; CDR3aa: CASLLRGQQETQYF
v_gene: TRBV5-4; j_gene: TRBJ1-1; d_gene: .; abundance: .; CDR3nt: TGTGCCAGCAGCTTGGGAGGCTCCCTGCGGGACACTGAAGCTTTCTTT; CDR3aa: CASSLGGSLRDTEAFF
v_gene: TRBV4-1; j_gene: TRBJ1-5; d_gene: TRBD1; abundance: .; CDR3nt: TGCGCCAGCAGCCCGCAGGGGGCTGGTCAGCCCCAGCATTTT; CDR3aa: CASSPQGAGQPQHF
v_gene: TRBV15; j_gene: TRBJ1-2; d_gene: TRBD1; abundance: .; CDR3nt: TGTGCCACCAGCGAGGGGACAGGACTATATGGCTACACCTTC; CDR3aa: CATSEGTGLYGYTF
v_gene: TRBV4-1; j_gene: TRBJ2-4; d_gene: TRBD2; abundance: once; CDR3nt: TGCGCCAGCAGCCAAGACTCTAGCGGGGCCTACAAAAACATTCAGTACTTC; CDR3aa: CASSQDSSGAYKNIQYF
v_gene: TRBV25-1; j_gene: TRBJ2-3; d_gene: .; abundance: .; CDR3nt: TGTGCCAGCAGTGAATATCGGCGGTCCAGCACAGATACGCAGTATTTT; CDR3aa: CASSEYRRSSTDTQYF
v_gene: TRBV5-1; j_gene: TRBJ1-1; d_gene: TRBD1; abundance: .; CDR3nt: TGCGCCAGCAGCGGGACAGGGGATGTTTTCTTT; CDR3aa: CASSGTGDVFF
v_gene: TRBV25-1; j_gene: TRBJ2-2; d_gene: .; abundance: .; CDR3nt: TGTGCCAGCAGTGCCGCGACAGGCTTGACCGGGGAGCTGTTTTTT; CDR3aa: CASSAATGLTGELFF
v_gene: TRBV12-5; j_gene: TRBJ2-5; d_gene: TRBD1; abundance: .; CDR3nt: TGTGCTAGTGGTTTGGCTCCGGGACAGGGGTCGGAGACCCAGTACTTC; CDR3aa: CASGLAPGQGSETQYF
v_gene: TRBV4-1; j_gene: TRBJ2-3; d_gene: TRBD1; abundance: .; CDR3nt: TGCGCCAGCAGCCAACACAGGGGTGTCGGCACAGATACGCAGTATTTT; CDR3aa: CASSQHRGVGTDTQYF
v_gene: TRBV11-3; j_gene: TRBJ2-2; d_gene: TRBD2; abundance: .; CDR3nt: TGTGCCAGCAGCCCGACTAGCGGGGGGACCGGGGAGCTGTTTTTT; CDR3aa: CASSPTSGGTGELFF
v_gene: TRBV6-6; j_gene: TRBJ2-7; d_gene: TRBD2; abundance: .; CDR3nt: TGTGCCAGCAGTCAAAGCGGGACTACCTACGAGCAGTACTTC; CDR3aa: CASSQSGTTYEQYF
v_gene: TRBV4-1; j_gene: TRBJ2-2; d_gene: TRBD1; abundance: .; CDR3nt: TGCGCCAGCACGGGACAGGGATACACCGGGGAGCTGTTTTTT; CDR3aa: CASTGQGYTGELFF
v_gene: TRBV28; j_gene: TRBJ2-7; d_gene: .; abundance: .; CDR3nt: TGTGCCAGCAGTTTATATACACAGGAGCAGTACTTC; CDR3aa: CASSLYTQEQYF
v_gene: TRBV6-5; j_gene: TRBJ2-7; d_gene: .; abundance: few; CDR3nt: TGTGCCAGCAGTTACGACAACTACGAGCAGTACTTC; CDR3aa: CASSYDNYEQYF
v_gene: TRBV10-3; j_gene: TRBJ1-1; d_gene: .; abundance: .; CDR3nt: TGTGCCACAGGGGAACTTGGGAGCACTGAAGCTTTCTTT; CDR3aa: CATGELGSTEAFF
v_gene: TRBV28; j_gene: TRBJ2-7; d_gene: .; abundance: .; CDR3nt: TGTGCCAGCAGCCCCGGGTCGCAGGGGTCCTACGAGCAGTACTTC; CDR3aa: CASSPGSQGSYEQYF
v_gene: TRBV5-1; j_gene: TRBJ2-5; d_gene: TRBD1; abundance: .; CDR3nt: TGCGCCAGCTCGGAGACAGGGGGAGGGGACCTAGGGGAGACCCAGTACTTC; CDR3aa: CASSETGGGDLGETQYF
v_gene: TRBV6-5; j_gene: TRBJ2-5; d_gene: TRBD1; abundance: .; CDR3nt: TGTGCCAGCAGTTACCTAGGGGGCGCGGAAGAGACCCAGTACTTC; CDR3aa: CASSYLGGAEETQYF
v_gene: TRBV12-5; j_gene: TRBJ2-1; d_gene: TRBD1; abundance: .; CDR3nt: TGTGCTAGTGGTCCGCAACCGGGACAGGGGGCAGATGAGCAGTTCTTC; CDR3aa: CASGPQPGQGADEQFF
v_gene: TRBV6-6; j_gene: TRBJ1-1; d_gene: .; abundance: .; CDR3nt: TGTGCCAGCAGCCTCCACGGGACTGAAGCTTTCTTT; CDR3aa: CASSLHGTEAFF
v_gene: TRBV4-1; j_gene: TRBJ2-3; d_gene: TRBD2; abundance: .; CDR3nt: TGCGCCAGCAGCCAGAGGGGTGCGGGGGTAGGGGATACGCAGTATTTT; CDR3aa: CASSQRGAGVGDTQYF
v_gene: TRBV4-3; j_gene: TRBJ2-1; d_gene: TRBD2; abundance: once; CDR3nt: TGCGCCAGCACTTCAGGACTAGCGGGAGTTACTGAGCAGTTCTTC; CDR3aa: CASTSGLAGVTEQFF
v_gene: TRBV6-1; j_gene: TRBJ2-7; d_gene: .; abundance: .; CDR3nt: TGTGCCAGCCATCGAACAGGGTATCCCTCCTACGAGCAGTACTTC; CDR3aa: CASHRTGYPSYEQYF
v_gene: TRBV10-3; j_gene: TRBJ1-6; d_gene: .; abundance: .; CDR3nt: TGTGCCATCAGTGATGGTAGCTCCTATAATTCACCCCTCCACTTT; CDR3aa: CAISDGSSYNSPLHF
v_gene: TRBV30; j_gene: TRBJ1-5; d_gene: TRBD1; abundance: few; CDR3nt: TGTGCCTGGAGTGTAGGGACAGGGTTAGGTCCCCAGCATTTT; CDR3aa: CAWSVGTGLGPQHF
v_gene: TRBV19; j_gene: TRBJ1-4; d_gene: TRBD1; abundance: few; CDR3nt: TGTGCCACTACCCCTGGACAGGGTGAAAAACTGTTTTTT; CDR3aa: CATTPGQGEKLFF
v_gene: TRBV2; j_gene: TRBJ1-5; d_gene: .; abundance: .; CDR3nt: TGTGCCATCGGAGGCCGGGGTAGCAATCAGCCCCAGCATTTT; CDR3aa: CAIGGRGSNQPQHF
v_gene: TRBV10-3; j_gene: TRBJ2-7; d_gene: .; abundance: .; CDR3nt: TGTGCCATCAGGGAGGGAGAGGTCTACGAGCAGTACTTC; CDR3aa: CAIREGEVYEQYF
v_gene: TRBV7-9; j_gene: TRBJ1-1; d_gene: .; abundance: .; CDR3nt: TGTGCCAGCAGTTCGCGGCGGGGGAACACTGAAGCTTTCTTT; CDR3aa: CASSSRRGNTEAFF
v_gene: TRBV5-5; j_gene: TRBJ2-7; d_gene: .; abundance: .; CDR3nt: TGTGCCAGCAGCTTGCGCCGCCACAGCTCCTACGAGCAGTACTTC; CDR3aa: CASSLRRHSSYEQYF
v_gene: TRBV6-6; j_gene: TRBJ1-2; d_gene: .; abundance: .; CDR3nt: TGTGCCAGCACCAACGGGGAGGGGGGCTACACCTTC; CDR3aa: CASTNGEGGYTF
v_gene: TRBV5-6; j_gene: TRBJ2-7; d_gene: .; abundance: .; CDR3nt: TGTGCCAGCAGCTTGGAGGCGCAGGGCCCCCCGGAGCAGTACTTC; CDR3aa: CASSLEAQGPPEQYF
v_gene: TRBV5-6; j_gene: TRBJ2-1; d_gene: TRBD1; abundance: .; CDR3nt: TGTGCCAGCAGCCACGGCACAGACAGGGGACGTTACAATGAGCAGTTCTTC; CDR3aa: CASSHGTDRGRYNEQFF
v_gene: TRBV29-1; j_gene: TRBJ1-2; d_gene: TRBD1; abundance: .; CDR3nt: TGCAGCAGAGACTCCGGGACAGTCTATGGCTACACCTTC; CDR3aa: CSRDSGTVYGYTF
v_gene: TRBV5-1; j_gene: TRBJ2-7; d_gene: TRBD1; abundance: .; CDR3nt: TGCGCCAGCAGCTTGGTTGGGACAGGGGGGTACGAGCAGTACTTC; CDR3aa: CASSLVGTGGYEQYF
v_gene: TRBV28; j_gene: TRBJ1-4; d_gene: TRBD1; abundance: .; CDR3nt: TGTGCCAGCAGTTCACAGGGGGCAGAGGATGAAAAACTGTTTTTT; CDR3aa: CASSSQGAEDEKLFF
v_gene: TRBV19; j_gene: TRBJ2-7; d_gene: .; abundance: .; CDR3nt: TGTGCCAGTAGTATAGCTTTTCGCTCTCACAGCTCCTACGAGCAGTACTTC; CDR3aa: CASSIAFRSHSSYEQYF
v_gene: TRBV6-6; j_gene: TRBJ2-7; d_gene: TRBD1; abundance: .; CDR3nt: TGTGCCAGCAGCACTGAAGCCGGGACAGACTACGAGCAGTACTTC; CDR3aa: CASSTEAGTDYEQYF
v_gene: TRBV5-4; j_gene: TRBJ2-7; d_gene: .; abundance: .; CDR3nt: TGTGCCAGCAGCAAGGGATCGCGTCGGGGGTACCACGAGCAGTACTTC; CDR3aa: CASSKGSRRGYHEQYF
v_gene: TRBV27; j_gene: TRBJ2-7; d_gene: TRBD2; abundance: .; CDR3nt: TGTGCCAGCAGTTTACGAGGACTAGCGGGAGGCCCCTCCTACGAGCAGTACTTC; CDR3aa: CASSLRGLAGGPSYEQYF
v_gene: TRBV7-9; j_gene: TRBJ2-7; d_gene: .; abundance: .; CDR3nt: TGTGCCAGCAGCTTAGTGACGGGGCGGGGCGAGCAGTACTTC; CDR3aa: CASSLVTGRGEQYF